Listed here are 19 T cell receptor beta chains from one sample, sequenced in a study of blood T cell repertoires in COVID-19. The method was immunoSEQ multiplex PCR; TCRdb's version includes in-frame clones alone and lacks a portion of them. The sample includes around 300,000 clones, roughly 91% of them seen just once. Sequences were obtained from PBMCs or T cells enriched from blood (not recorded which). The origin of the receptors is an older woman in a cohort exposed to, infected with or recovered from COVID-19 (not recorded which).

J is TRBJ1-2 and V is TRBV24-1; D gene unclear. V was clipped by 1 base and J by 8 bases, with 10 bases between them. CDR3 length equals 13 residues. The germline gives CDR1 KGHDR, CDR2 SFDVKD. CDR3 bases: TGTGCCACCAGTGATTTTTCAGGTCGGGGCTACACCTTC. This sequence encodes CATSDFSGRGYTF.

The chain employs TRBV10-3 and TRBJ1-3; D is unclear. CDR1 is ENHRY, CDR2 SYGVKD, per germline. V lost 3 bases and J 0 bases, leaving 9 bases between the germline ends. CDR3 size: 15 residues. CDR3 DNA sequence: TGTGCCATCAGTGACCCAGGAATCTCTGGAAACACCATATATTTT. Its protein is CAISDPGISGNTIYF.

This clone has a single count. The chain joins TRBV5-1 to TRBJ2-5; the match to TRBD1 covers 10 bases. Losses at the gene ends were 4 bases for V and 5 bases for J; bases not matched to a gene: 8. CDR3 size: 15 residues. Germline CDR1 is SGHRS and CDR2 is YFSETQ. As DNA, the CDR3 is TGCGCCAGCAGCCCGCAACCGACAGGGGGCGAGACCCAGTACTTC. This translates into CASSPQPTGGETQYF.

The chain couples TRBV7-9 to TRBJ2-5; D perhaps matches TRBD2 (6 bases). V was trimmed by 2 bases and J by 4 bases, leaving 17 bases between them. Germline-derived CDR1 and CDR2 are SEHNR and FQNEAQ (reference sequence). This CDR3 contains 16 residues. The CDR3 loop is CASSLSTAGTGETQYF. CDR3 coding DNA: TGTGCCAGCAGCTTATCCACCGCGGGGACCGGAGAGACCCAGTACTTC.

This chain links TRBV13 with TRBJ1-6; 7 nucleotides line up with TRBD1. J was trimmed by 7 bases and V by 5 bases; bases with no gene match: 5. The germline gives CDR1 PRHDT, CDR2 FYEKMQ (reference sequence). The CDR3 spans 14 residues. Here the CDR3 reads CASSRDSDNSPLHF. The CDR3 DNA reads TGTGCCAGCAGCCGGGACAGCGACAATTCACCCCTCCACTTT.

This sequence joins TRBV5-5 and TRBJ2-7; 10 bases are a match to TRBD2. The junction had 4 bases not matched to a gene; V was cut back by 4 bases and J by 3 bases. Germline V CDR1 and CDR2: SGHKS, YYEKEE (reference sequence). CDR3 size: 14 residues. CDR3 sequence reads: CASSPRLAGYEQYF. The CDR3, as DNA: TGTGCCAGCAGCCCTAGACTAGCGGGCTACGAGCAGTACTTC.

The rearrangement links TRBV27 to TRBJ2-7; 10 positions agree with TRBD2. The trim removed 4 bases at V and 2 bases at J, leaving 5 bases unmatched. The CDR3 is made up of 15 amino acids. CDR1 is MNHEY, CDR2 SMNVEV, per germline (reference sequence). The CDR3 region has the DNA TGTGCCAGCAGTTCCTGGACTAGCGGAACCTACGAGCAGTACTTC. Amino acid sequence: CASSSWTSGTYEQYF.

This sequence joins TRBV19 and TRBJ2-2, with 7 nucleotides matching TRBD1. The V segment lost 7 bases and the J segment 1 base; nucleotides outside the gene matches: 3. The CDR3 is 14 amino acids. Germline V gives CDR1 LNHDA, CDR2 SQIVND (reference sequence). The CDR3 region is CASNRQGNTGELFF. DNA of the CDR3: TGTGCCAGTAATAGACAGGGGAACACCGGGGAGCTGTTTTTT.

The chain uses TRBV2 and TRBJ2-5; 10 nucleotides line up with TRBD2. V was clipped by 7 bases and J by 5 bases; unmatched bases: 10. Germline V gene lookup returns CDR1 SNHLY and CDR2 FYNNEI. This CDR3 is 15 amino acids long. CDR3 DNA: TGTGCCAGCAAAGGAGCTAGCGGGAGTGTGGAGACCCAGTACTTC. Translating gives CASKGASGSVETQYF.

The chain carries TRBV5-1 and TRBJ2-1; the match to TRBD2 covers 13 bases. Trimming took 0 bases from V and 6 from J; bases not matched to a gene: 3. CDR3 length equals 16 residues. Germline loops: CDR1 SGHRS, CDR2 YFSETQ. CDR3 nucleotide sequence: TGCGCCAGCAGCTTGGGACTAGCGGGAGGTGGCAATGAGCAGTTCTTC. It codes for CASSLGLAGGGNEQFF.

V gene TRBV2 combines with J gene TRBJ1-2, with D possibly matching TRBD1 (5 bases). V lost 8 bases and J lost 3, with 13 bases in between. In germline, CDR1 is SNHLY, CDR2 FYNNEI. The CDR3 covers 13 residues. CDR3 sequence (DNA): TGTGCCAGCTTCGACAGCGGGGACTATGGCTACACCTTC. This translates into CASFDSGDYGYTF.

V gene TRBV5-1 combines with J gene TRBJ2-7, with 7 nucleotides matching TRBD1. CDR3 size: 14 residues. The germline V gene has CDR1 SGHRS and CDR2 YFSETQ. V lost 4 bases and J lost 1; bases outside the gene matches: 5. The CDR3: CASSPGTESYEQYF. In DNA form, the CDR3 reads TGCGCCAGCAGCCCCGGGACAGAGTCCTACGAGCAGTACTTC.

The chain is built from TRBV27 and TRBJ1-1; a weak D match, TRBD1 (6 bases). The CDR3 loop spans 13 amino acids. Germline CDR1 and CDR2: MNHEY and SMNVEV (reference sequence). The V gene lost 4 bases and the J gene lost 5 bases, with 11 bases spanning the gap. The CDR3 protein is CASSSDSGTEAFF. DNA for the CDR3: TGTGCCAGCAGTTCGGACAGTGGGACTGAAGCTTTCTTT.

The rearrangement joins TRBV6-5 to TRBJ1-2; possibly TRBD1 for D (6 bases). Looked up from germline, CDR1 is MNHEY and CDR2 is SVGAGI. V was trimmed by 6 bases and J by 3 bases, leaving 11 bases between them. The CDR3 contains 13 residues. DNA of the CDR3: TGTGCCAGCAGACACAGGGACCACTATGGCTACACCTTC. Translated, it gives CASRHRDHYGYTF.

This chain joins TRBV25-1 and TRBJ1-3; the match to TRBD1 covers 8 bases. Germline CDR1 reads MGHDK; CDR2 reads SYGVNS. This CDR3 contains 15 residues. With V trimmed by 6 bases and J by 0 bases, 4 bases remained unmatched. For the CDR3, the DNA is TGTGCCAGCAGCCGACAGGGGCTCTCTGGAAACACCATATATTTT. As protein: CASSRQGLSGNTIYF.

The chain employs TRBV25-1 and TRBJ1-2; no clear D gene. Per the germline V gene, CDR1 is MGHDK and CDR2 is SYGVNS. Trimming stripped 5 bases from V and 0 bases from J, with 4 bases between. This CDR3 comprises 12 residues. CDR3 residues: CASSQTNYGYTF. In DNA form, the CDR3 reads TGTGCCAGCAGTCAAACTAACTATGGCTACACCTTC.

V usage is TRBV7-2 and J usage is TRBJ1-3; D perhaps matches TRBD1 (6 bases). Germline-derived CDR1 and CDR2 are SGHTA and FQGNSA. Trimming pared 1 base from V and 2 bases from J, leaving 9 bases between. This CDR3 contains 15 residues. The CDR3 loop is CASSLDGQTGNTIYF. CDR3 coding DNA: TGTGCCAGCAGCTTAGATGGACAGACTGGAAACACCATATATTTT.

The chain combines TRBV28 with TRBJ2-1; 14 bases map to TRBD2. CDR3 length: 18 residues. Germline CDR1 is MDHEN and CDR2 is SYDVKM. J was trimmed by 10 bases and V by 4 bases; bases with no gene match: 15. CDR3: CASSSRVGLAGVGREQFF. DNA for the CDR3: TGTGCCAGCAGTTCCCGCGTGGGACTAGCGGGAGTAGGCAGAGAGCAGTTCTTC.

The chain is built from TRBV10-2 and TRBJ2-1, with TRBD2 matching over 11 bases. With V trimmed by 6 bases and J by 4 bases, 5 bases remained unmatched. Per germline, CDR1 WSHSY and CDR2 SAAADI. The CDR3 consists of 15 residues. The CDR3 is CASSMTSGVYNEQFF. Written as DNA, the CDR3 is TGCGCCAGCAGCATGACTAGCGGGGTTTACAATGAGCAGTTCTTC.